This T cell receptor (beta chain) was sequenced during a study of cytomegalovirus exposure and HLA in healthy donors. V gave up 4 bases and J gave up 7 bases, with 20 bases separating them. The CDR3 loop spans 15 amino acids. Germline CDR1 and CDR2: SGDLS and YYNGEE. This clone was counted a few times. The antigen remains undetermined. This PCR relied on a set of 60 Vbeta primers and 13 Jbeta primers. As processed by the authors: Per a later analysis, the number of unique TCR beta chains was around 80 million, of which 9 million to 12 million were shared. TCRdb's copy holds only in-frame clones and misses some; the assay was immunoSEQ multiplex PCR. Clone size and V and J calls were adopted from that table, with D and trimming inferred from the DNA. The data show 30,000 to 35,000 clones, around 84% seen once. This cohort consisted of healthy bone marrow donors. Study conclusions and caveats: The availability of immune exposure information extended only to CMV serostatus.

Sequenced sample: PBMCs. This TCR derives from a woman aged 18-29 years in good health and CMV-seronegative. V and J are TRBV9 and TRBJ1-1; maybe TRBD1 (5 bases). The CDR3 reads CASSPHPRSGNEAFF. CDR3 DNA sequence: TGTGCCAGCAGCCCACATCCGAGGTCAGGGAATGAAGCTTTCTTT.